This T cell receptor (beta chain) originates from a study of T cells in Graves' hyperthyroidism and ophthalmopathy. CDR1 and CDR2 (germline): MGHDK, SYGVNS. This CDR3 region has 15 residues. Trimming left V 7 bases short and J 2 bases short, with 16 bases between. Amplification targeted TCR beta CDR3 regions from RNA transcripts. HTBI primers were used for first-round RT-PCR of the TCR CDR3. One entry per CDR3 protein, called by TCRdb with MiXCR from the multiplex PCR reads. The data contain a few hundred thousand distinct CDR3 sequences, approximately 14% of them singletons. This clonotype occurred a few times.

This sequence joins TRBV25-1 and TRBJ2-3; D might be TRBD2 (6 bases). The source material was blood. The receptor was derived from a woman aged 40 to 55 with Graves' hyperthyroidism. The CDR3 loop reads CASTPRGLYTDTQYF. CDR3 DNA: TGTGCCAGCACTCCTCGGGGACTCTACACAGATACGCAGTATTTT.